This passage covers 27 T cell receptor beta chains from one sample sequenced in a study of human T cells and chemical hapten exposure. MiXCR, run by TCRdb on the RACE reads, gives a single entry per CDR3 protein. Among more than 150,000 distinct CDR3 sequences, 24% were seen once, and the ten largest hold 2% to 2.5%. Time point defined: patch test 3, about 24 weeks after DPC sensitization. The sample's treatment: therapeutic diphenylcyclopropenone sensitization with weekly scalp DPC. The source material was whole blood, sampled in connection with sensitization to the hapten diphenylcyclopropenone (DPC). The receptor set was obtained from a woman aged 40 to 49 with alopecia areata. Some clones in this sample may be carry-over from other donors' samples.

The chain recombines TRBV6-5 with TRBJ2-3; tentatively, D is TRBD1 (6 bases). V was trimmed by 6 bases and J by 4 bases, leaving 20 bases between them. Per the germline V gene, CDR1 is MNHEY and CDR2 is SVGAGI. The CDR3 consists of 16 residues. The CDR3 DNA follows: TGTGCCAGCAGCCCAGTTCCAGGGGCAGGGGCAGATACGCAGTATTTT. This sequence encodes CASSPVPGAGADTQYF.

This clonotype was counted between two and nine times. The CDR3 here is CASSSLGAWAYNSPLHF. The CDR3 nucleotides read TGTGCCAGCAGCTCATTGGGGGCATGGGCCTATAATTCACCCCTCCACTTT. The chain employs TRBV6-5 and TRBJ1-6; D possibly corresponds to TRBD1 (6 bases). Trimming stripped 6 bases from V and 2 bases from J, with 17 bases between. The germline gives CDR1 MNHEY, CDR2 SVGAGI. The CDR3 is 17 residues long.

This clonotype was seen a few times. The V and J genes are TRBV29-1 and TRBJ2-1, with D perhaps matching TRBD2 (7 bases). Germline CDR1 is SQVTM and CDR2 is ANQGSEA. V was trimmed by 4 bases and J by 8 bases, leaving 18 bases between them. This CDR3 is built from 14 residues. The CDR3 nucleotides are TGCAGCGTTGTACCCTTAAGGGGGAGGGATGAGCAGTTCTTC. Translated, it gives CSVVPLRGRDEQFF.

The J gene is TRBJ2-7, the V gene TRBV29-1, with no clear D. From germline, CDR1 is SQVTM and CDR2 ANQGSEA. The CDR3 sequence is 13 residues long. Trimming removed 4 bases at V and 0 bases at J, with 10 bases between. CDR3 sequence reads: CSVGAGYSYEQYF. The CDR3 coding sequence is TGCAGCGTTGGGGCCGGCTACTCCTACGAGCAGTACTTC.

At least ten counts were recorded for this clonotype. The rearrangement joins TRBV20-1 to TRBJ2-5, with 14 bases fitting TRBD2. The CDR3 runs to 16 residues. The V and J ends lost 6 bases and 1 base, in that order; junction bases with no gene match: 7. Germline assignment: CDR1 DFQATT and CDR2 SNEGSKA (reference sequence). The CDR3 nucleotides read TGCAGTGCAAAAGGACTAGCGGGAGGTTCCCAAGAGACCCAGTACTTC. Protein product: CSAKGLAGGSQETQYF.

The rearrangement uses TRBV29-1 and TRBJ1-1; 9 bases are a match to TRBD1. Trimming at V came to 6 bases and at J to 5 bases, leaving 7 bases not matched to a gene. Germline CDR1 is SQVTM and CDR2 is ANQGSEA. The CDR3 covers 13 residues. The CDR3 DNA reads TGCAGCGTGGGACAGGGTTTGAGAACTGAAGCTTTCTTT. Translation: CSVGQGLRTEAFF.

This clonotype has at least ten counts. This rearrangement joins TRBV7-9 to TRBJ2-3; D perhaps matches TRBD2 (6 bases). The CDR3 extends over 13 amino acids. V lost 2 bases, J lost 6 bases, and 9 bases lay in between. Per the germline V gene, CDR1 is SEHNR and CDR2 is FQNEAQ (reference sequence). The CDR3 loop is CASSLFSGDTQYF. The DNA for the CDR3 is TGTGCCAGCAGCTTATTTAGCGGTGATACGCAGTATTTT.

This chain joins TRBV10-3 and TRBJ1-1; 10 bases line up with TRBD1. The CDR3 loop spans 16 amino acids. V lost 6 bases and J lost 3; bases outside the gene matches: 10. Germline V CDR1 and CDR2: ENHRY, SYGVKD. CDR3: CAIRRGTGEGDTEAFF. The CDR3 region has the DNA TGTGCCATCAGGAGGGGGACAGGGGAGGGAGACACTGAAGCTTTCTTT.

This clonotype came up a few times. In DNA form, the CDR3 reads TGTGCCAGCAGCCAAAGGTCCTGGGAAACTAGCGGAAGCTCCTACGAGCAGTACTTC. Translated: CASSQRSWETSGSSYEQYF. V usage is TRBV3-2 and J usage is TRBJ2-7; the tabulated D call, TRBD2, remains unverified against the DNA. TRBV3-2 is flagged as a pseudogene. CDR3 length: 19 amino acids.

The J gene is TRBJ1-5, the V gene TRBV6-6; D remains unclear. There are 14 residues in the CDR3. Germline CDR1 MNHNY, CDR2 SVGAGI (reference sequence). V was clipped by 2 bases and J by 3 bases, with 8 bases between them. CDR3 sequence: CASSYSSFNQPQHF. The CDR3 coding sequence is TGTGCCAGCAGTTACAGTAGCTTCAATCAGCCCCAGCATTTT.

The chain links TRBV5-1 to TRBJ1-1, with TRBD1 matching over 9 bases. In germline, CDR1 is SGHRS, CDR2 YFSETQ. The CDR3 length is 14 residues. After removal of 5 bases from V and 1 base from J, the junction contained 3 bases not matched to a gene. CDR3 protein: CASRWGQGNTEAFF. CDR3 in DNA: TGCGCCAGCAGGTGGGGACAGGGGAACACTGAAGCTTTCTTT.

J is TRBJ2-1 and V is TRBV28; no clear D. This CDR3 contains 11 residues. V lost 8 bases and J lost 8, with 10 bases in between. CDR1 and CDR2 (germline): MDHEN, SYDVKM. The CDR3: CASLGGDEQFF. CDR3 in DNA: TGTGCCAGCCTCGGCGGCGATGAGCAGTTCTTC. Looking up the rest from reference TRBV28 and TRBJ2-1 gives the full variable domain: DVKVTQSSRYLVKRTGEKVFLECVQDMDHENMFWYRQDPGLGLRLIYFSYDVKMKEKGDIPEGYSVSREKKERFSLILESASTNQTSMYLCASLGGDEQFFGPGTRLTVL.

V usage is TRBV7-6 and J usage is TRBJ2-5; D is uncertain. V was shortened by 1 base and J by 4 bases, with 22 bases between the two germline ends. The CDR3 runs to 18 residues. Germline V gives CDR1 SGHVS, CDR2 FNYEAQ. The CDR3 region is CASSLVLPKPLLRETQYF. CDR3 nucleotides: TGTGCCAGCAGCTTAGTCCTACCAAAACCGCTCCTGAGAGAGACCCAGTACTTC.

This clonotype was counted between two and nine times. This chain joins TRBV11-2 and TRBJ2-5; the D gene is possibly TRBD1 (5 bases). Trimming shortened V by 2 bases and J by 2 bases, and 12 bases separated the two germline ends. CDR1 SGHAT and CDR2 FQNNGV come from the germline V gene. This CDR3 has 15 residues. Here the CDR3 DNA reads TGTGCCAGCAGCTTACAACAGGTGGAGCAAGAGACCCAGTACTTC. This translates into CASSLQQVEQETQYF. Combining the CDR3 with reference TRBV11-2 and TRBJ2-5 gives the whole variable domain EAGVAQSPRYKIIEKRQSVAFWCNPISGHATLYWYQQILGQGPKLLIQFQNNGVVDDSQLPKDRFSAERLKGVDSTLKIQPAKLEDSAVYLCASSLQQVEQETQYFGPGTRLLVL.

The rearrangement links TRBV7-9 to TRBJ2-3; 9 bases line up with TRBD1. The CDR3 totals 13 residues. Germline CDR1 and CDR2: SEHNR and FQNEAQ (reference sequence). Trimming cost V 11 bases and J 0 bases; bases outside gene matches: 3. The CDR3 is CAVQGASTDTQYF. CDR3 coding DNA: TGTGCCGTACAGGGGGCAAGCACAGATACGCAGTATTTT. Together with reference TRBV7-9 and TRBJ2-3, the CDR3 gives the full variable domain: DTGVSQNPRHKITKRGQNVTFRCDPISEHNRLYWYRQTLGQGPEFLTYFQNEAQLEKSRLLSDRFSAERPKGSFSTLEIQRTEQGDSAMYLCAVQGASTDTQYFGPGTRLTVL.

This chain uses TRBV9 with TRBJ2-1; tentative D call: TRBD2 (5 bases). V was clipped by 4 bases and J by 7 bases, with 9 bases between them. The CDR3 loop spans 12 amino acids. Per the germline V gene, CDR1 is SGDLS and CDR2 is YYNGEE. The DNA for the CDR3 is TGTGCCAGCAGCCAGACGGGGAATGAGCAGTTCTTC. Translated, it gives CASSQTGNEQFF.

This chain uses TRBV20-1 with TRBJ2-1; D remains ambiguous. The CDR3 contains 14 residues. Germline CDR1 and CDR2: DFQATT and SNEGSKA (reference sequence). Trimming left V 0 bases short and J 5 bases short, with 11 bases between. CDR3 in DNA: TGCAGTGCTAGAGAATGGACGCCTGACAATGAGCAGTTCTTC. Translation: CSAREWTPDNEQFF.

The chain links TRBV11-2 to TRBJ2-7; 7 bases match TRBD2. J lost 2 bases, V lost 3 bases, and 10 bases had no gene match. Looked up from germline, CDR1 is SGHAT and CDR2 is FQNNGV. The CDR3 runs 16 residues. CDR3 nucleotide sequence: TGTGCCAGCAGCTTGGGGCCGGGACTACTGACCTACGAGCAGTACTTC. Translating it yields CASSLGPGLLTYEQYF.

This clonotype came up a few times. This chain connects TRBV5-8 to TRBJ2-1, with 8 nucleotides matching TRBD1. This CDR3 contains 16 residues. The germline gives CDR1 SGHTS, CDR2 YDEGEE. With 5 bases clipped from V and 6 bases from J, the junction kept 13 bases outside the gene matches. CDR3 nucleotides: TGTGCCAGCAGGATTGGAGGGGGACAGGACGTCAATGAGCAGTTCTTC. The encoded protein is CASRIGGGQDVNEQFF.

The J gene is TRBJ2-5, the V gene TRBV28; 9 bases line up with TRBD1. CDR1 is MDHEN, CDR2 SYDVKM, per germline. CDR3 size: 13 residues. J gave up 4 bases and V 6 bases, and 3 bases lay outside the gene matches. The CDR3 nucleotides read TGTGCCAGCAGGAACAGGGGGCGAGAGACCCAGTACTTC. Protein sequence: CASRNRGRETQYF.

This rearrangement joins TRBV20-1 to TRBJ2-7, with 15 positions matching TRBD2. CDR1 is DFQATT and CDR2 is SNEGSKA in the germline V gene (reference sequence). CDR3 length equals 16 residues. Trimming at V came to 6 bases and at J to 0 bases, leaving 6 bases not matched to a gene. CDR3 DNA sequence: TGCAGTGCAGACGGGACTAGCGGGAGGAGCTCCTACGAGCAGTACTTC. Its translation: CSADGTSGRSSYEQYF.

V and J are TRBV10-3 and TRBJ2-3, with a possible D match to TRBD1 (6 bases). Trimming pared 8 bases from V and 4 bases from J, leaving 10 bases between. CDR1 is ENHRY and CDR2 is SYGVKD in the germline V gene. The CDR3 extends over 12 amino acids. The CDR3 here is CAIAEGADTQYF. DNA for the CDR3: TGTGCCATCGCTGAGGGGGCAGATACGCAGTATTTT.

The V call is TRBV3-1, the J call TRBJ1-1; 8 bases match TRBD1. The CDR3 is 15 residues long. With V trimmed by 4 bases and J by 7 bases, 11 bases remained unmatched. Looked up from germline, CDR1 is LGHDT and CDR2 is YNNKEL (reference sequence). CDR3 in DNA: TGTGCCAGCAGCCTTACCCCACGTGGACAGGGTGAAGCTTTCTTT. Translation: CASSLTPRGQGEAFF.

The chain carries TRBV7-2 and TRBJ1-2; 10 bases align to TRBD1. The CDR3 spans 15 residues. V gave up 3 bases and J gave up 3 bases; unmatched junction bases: 4. Germline V gene lookup returns CDR1 SGHTA and CDR2 FQGNSA. The CDR3 here is CASSLAGTGDYGYTF. CDR3 nucleotides: TGTGCCAGCAGCTTGGCCGGGACAGGGGACTATGGCTACACCTTC.

The V gene is TRBV15, the J gene TRBJ2-4, with D possibly being TRBD1 or TRBD2 (8 bases each). The germline CDR1 and CDR2 sequences are LNHNV and YYDKDF (reference sequence). V shed 2 bases and J shed 3 bases, with 23 bases lying between them. The CDR3 has 19 residues. The CDR3 region is CATSRSGQGRGGGKNIQYF. CDR3 coding DNA: TGTGCCACCAGCAGATCCGGACAGGGACGGGGGGGCGGCAAAAACATTCAGTACTTC.

This clonotype was recorded once. The chain has TRBV27 and TRBJ2-7, with TRBD1 identical over 10 bases. CDR1 and CDR2 from the germline V gene are MNHEY and SMNVEV (reference sequence). The CDR3 contains 16 residues. V shed 4 bases and J 3 bases; nucleotides not matched to a gene: 9. CDR3 in amino acids: CASSSPGQGRLYEQYF. For the CDR3, the DNA is TGTGCCAGCAGTTCCCCGGGACAGGGGCGTCTCTACGAGCAGTACTTC.

This clonotype was seen ten or more times. This chain connects TRBV10-3 to TRBJ1-2, with TRBD1 identical over 7 bases. The V segment lost 4 bases and the J segment 3 bases; nucleotides outside the gene matches: 2. The germline gives CDR1 ENHRY, CDR2 SYGVKD. The CDR3 is 13 amino acids. CDR3 protein: CAISGGQHYGYTF. As DNA, the CDR3 is TGTGCCATCAGTGGGGGACAGCACTATGGCTACACCTTC.